This TCR beta chain was captured in a study of response to subunit inactivated influenza vaccine. This CDR3 spans 13 amino acids. Between the trimmed V and J ends, which lost 8 bases and 4 bases, there was a span of 14 bases. Germline V lookup: CDR1 MDHEN, CDR2 SYDVKM. TCRdb reprocessed the RT-PCR reads with MiXCR, giving one entry per CDR3 protein. In the table there are hundreds of thousands of distinct CDR3 sequences, roughly 15% of which are singletons. The specimen was PBMCs from blood, collected roughly 15 days before vaccination. The source is a man over 45 who received an inactivated influenza vaccine. This chain uses TRBV28 with TRBJ1-1; D remains unclear. CDR3 residues: CASCPWGVTEAFF. Written as DNA, the CDR3 is TGTGCCAGCTGTCCATGGGGTGTCACTGAAGCTTTCTTT.